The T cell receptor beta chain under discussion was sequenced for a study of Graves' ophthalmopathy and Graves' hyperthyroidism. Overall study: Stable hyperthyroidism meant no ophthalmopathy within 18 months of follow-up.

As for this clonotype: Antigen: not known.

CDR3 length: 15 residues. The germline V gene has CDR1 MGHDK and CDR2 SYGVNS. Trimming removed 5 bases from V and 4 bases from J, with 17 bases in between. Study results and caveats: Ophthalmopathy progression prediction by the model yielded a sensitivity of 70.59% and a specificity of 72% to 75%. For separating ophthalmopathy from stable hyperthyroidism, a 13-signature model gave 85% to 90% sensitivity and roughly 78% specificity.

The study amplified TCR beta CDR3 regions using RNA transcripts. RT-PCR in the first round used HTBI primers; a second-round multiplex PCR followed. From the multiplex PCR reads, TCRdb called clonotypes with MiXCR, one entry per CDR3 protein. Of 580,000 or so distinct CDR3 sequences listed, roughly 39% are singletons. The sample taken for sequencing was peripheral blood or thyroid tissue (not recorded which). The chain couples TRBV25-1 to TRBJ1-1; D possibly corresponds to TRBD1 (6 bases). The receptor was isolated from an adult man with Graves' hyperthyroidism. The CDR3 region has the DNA TGTGCCAGCAGTTTGCCCGTAGGGGGGGTCACTGAAGCTTTCTTT. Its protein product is CASSLPVGGVTEAFF. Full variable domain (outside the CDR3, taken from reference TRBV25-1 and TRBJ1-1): EADIYQTPRYLVIGTGKKITLECSQTMGHDKMYWYQQDPGMELHLIHYSYGVNSTEKGDLSSESTVSRIRTEHFPLTLESARPSHTSQYLCASSLPVGGVTEAFFGQGTRLTVV.